The rows below give T cell receptor beta chains drawn from one sample of a study of radiation and T cells in renal cell carcinoma. Some clones are missing from TCRdb's copy, which holds only in-frame ones; the method was immunoSEQ multiplex PCR. The repertoire holds 9,400 or so clones, with roughly three fifths as singletons. The input for sequencing was tumor tissue, taken from a patient whose treatment included radiotherapy and nephrectomy. The receptors stem from a man between 60 and 70 years old with renal cell carcinoma. The CDR3 runs from the conserved cysteine through the conserved F or W. Each record gives: CDR3 DNA, CDR3 protein, J gene, V gene, clone size, D gene. D genes are given only for firm matches. Clone size, where shown, is once, few, many, or a class for clones that have expanded.

TGTGCCATCATGGGCGGGAGCTCCTACGAGCAGTACTTC	CAIMGGSSYEQYF	TRBJ2-7	TRBV10-3	.	TRBD2
TGCGCCAGCAGCTTCGGCAGGGGGATTGAGCAGTTCTTC	CASSFGRGIEQFF	TRBJ2-1	TRBV5-1	few	TRBD1
TGTGCCAGCTCATCCCTCGACAGGGGCGATCAGCCCCAGCATTTT	CASSSLDRGDQPQHF	TRBJ1-5	TRBV5-6	.	TRBD1
TGTGCCAGCACCAAAGCGGGAGCTTTCAATGAGCAGTTCTTC	CASTKAGAFNEQFF	TRBJ2-1	TRBV6-5	.	TRBD2
TGTGCCAGCAGCTTAGATTTCGGGAAGCAGTACTTC	CASSLDFGKQYF	TRBJ2-7	TRBV11-3	.	.
TGTGCCAGCAGTGTGGGGATTCGAAACACCATATATTTT	CASSVGIRNTIYF	TRBJ1-3	TRBV28	.	.
TGTGCCAGCAGGGAGGGACGCCCGAACACTGAAGCTTTCTTT	CASREGRPNTEAFF	TRBJ1-1	TRBV6-6	few	.
TGTGCCAGCCTCCCGGGACTAGCGGGCCTCAATGAGCAGTTCTTC	CASLPGLAGLNEQFF	TRBJ2-1	TRBV28	.	TRBD2
TGTGCCAGCAGTTACTCGGGCAGGGGCTACGAGCAGTACTTC	CASSYSGRGYEQYF	TRBJ2-7	TRBV6-6	.	.
TGCGCCAGCAGGGGCGACGCAGAACTATTTAGCAATCAGCCCCAGCATTTT	CASRGDAELFSNQPQHF	TRBJ1-5	TRBV10-2	.	.
TGTGCCAGCCTCGGGGGTCCGGAGACTGAAGCTTTCTTT	CASLGGPETEAFF	TRBJ1-1	TRBV28	medium-sized	.
TGTGCCAGCAGTGAGCTTCCGTACGAGCAGTACTTC	CASSELPYEQYF	TRBJ2-7	TRBV2	few	.
TGCGCCAGCAGCTCAGGACTAGCCGGGACTATAACTTACGAGCAGTACTTC	CASSSGLAGTITYEQYF	TRBJ2-7	TRBV5-1	.	TRBD2
TGTGCCAGCAGCCGGGACAGCGAGGACTATGGCTACACCTTC	CASSRDSEDYGYTF	TRBJ1-2	TRBV7-8	few	TRBD1
TGTGCCAGCAGTCCCCGGCCGGGCAATCAGCCCCAGCATTTT	CASSPRPGNQPQHF	TRBJ1-5	TRBV28	few	.
TGTGCCAGCAGCGCTCGTAACACTGAAGCTTTCTTT	CASSARNTEAFF	TRBJ1-1	TRBV12-2	.	.
TGCGCCAGCAGCCAAGGGGGCCACGAGCAGTACTTC	CASSQGGHEQYF	TRBJ2-7	TRBV4-1	medium-sized	.
TGTGCCAGCAGCCGCTGGACAGCAGAACTCTCTGGGGCCAACGTCCTGACTTTC	CASSRWTAELSGANVLTF	TRBJ2-6	TRBV14	.	.
TGTGCCAGCAGTTTAGAGCCTAGCGGGAGTATCTACGAGCAGTACTTC	CASSLEPSGSIYEQYF	TRBJ2-7	TRBV27	.	TRBD2
TGTGCCAGCAGCCTCAGCGGAGCAACCTACGAGCAGTACTTC	CASSLSGATYEQYF	TRBJ2-7	TRBV7-2	.	.
TGTGCCAGCAGTGATGGAGGTCCCGGGGAGCTGTTTTTT	CASSDGGPGELFF	TRBJ2-2	TRBV2	.	.
TGTGCCACCGCCGGGACAGAGTACACCATATATTTT	CATAGTEYTIYF	TRBJ1-3	TRBV19	few	TRBD1
TGTGCCAGCAGCTTAGGGGGCGGAAGTAATGAAAAACTGTTTTTT	CASSLGGGSNEKLFF	TRBJ1-4	TRBV7-6	.	.
TGTGCCTGTCGAACCGGGACCCGTTGGAACGAGCAGTACTTC	CACRTGTRWNEQYF	TRBJ2-7	TRBV30	.	.
TGTGCCAGCAGGGAGGGACAGGCGACGGACTACGAGCAGTACTTC	CASREGQATDYEQYF	TRBJ2-7	TRBV5-5	few	TRBD1
TGCGCCAGCAGCTTGGGGCCGAGCTCCTACGAGCAGTACTTC	CASSLGPSSYEQYF	TRBJ2-7	TRBV5-1	.	.
.	CASSSSPSGPYNEQFF	TRBJ2-1	TRBV28	once	.
TGTGCCACCAGCAGAGATGGTCCCGGGCCAGGAAACACCATATATTTT	CATSRDGPGPGNTIYF	TRBJ1-3	TRBV15	.	.
TGTGCCAGCTCGCGGGAGGGGAACACTGAAGCTTTCTTT	CASSREGNTEAFF	TRBJ1-1	TRBV18	medium-sized	.
TGTGCCAGCAGCCTAGACGGACAGTATGGCTACACCTTC	CASSLDGQYGYTF	TRBJ1-2	TRBV7-3	once	.
TGTGCCAGCAATGCGGGAGGGACGGCGGTCAATGAGCAGTTCTTC	CASNAGGTAVNEQFF	TRBJ2-1	TRBV9	.	TRBD2
TGTGCCAGCAGTCCCCTCGGACAGCCCTATGGCTACACCTTC	CASSPLGQPYGYTF	TRBJ1-2	TRBV28	few	.
TGTGCCAGCAGCCAAGAGAGCGGGAGCGCCTACGAGCAGTACTTC	CASSQESGSAYEQYF	TRBJ2-7	TRBV4-2	few	TRBD2
TGCGCCAGCAGCTTGGAAACGAACACTGAAGCTTTCTTT	CASSLETNTEAFF	TRBJ1-1	TRBV5-1	.	.
TGCGCCAGCAGCTTACAGGGTGCGGCTACTAACTATGGCTACACCTTC	CASSLQGAATNYGYTF	TRBJ1-2	TRBV5-1	.	.
TGTGCCAGCAGACGGGACTCCTCGGGGAACACTGAAGCTTTCTTT	CASRRDSSGNTEAFF	TRBJ1-1	TRBV7-9	medium-sized	.
TGTGCCAGCAGCTCCGGGGCTCGCCCCTCCTACGAGCAGTACTTC	CASSSGARPSYEQYF	TRBJ2-7	TRBV7-2	.	.
TGTGCCAGCTCGCCAACCCTGGGTGGTGAAAAACTGTTTTTT	CASSPTLGGEKLFF	TRBJ1-4	TRBV18	.	.
TGTGCCAGCAGCAGGGGGAACACTGAAGCTTTCTTT	CASSRGNTEAFF	TRBJ1-1	TRBV11-3	medium-sized	.
TGTGCCTGGAGTGGGAAGGGTTATAGCAATCAGCCCCAGCATTTT	CAWSGKGYSNQPQHF	TRBJ1-5	TRBV30	.	.
TGCGCGGGCTTAAATACAGGGGGTATTGAAGCTTTCTTT	CAGLNTGGIEAFF	TRBJ1-1	TRBV23-1	once	TRBD1
TGTGCCAGCAGCTTAGGGCTAGGGTATGGCTACACCTTC	CASSLGLGYGYTF	TRBJ1-2	TRBV7-2	.	.
TGTGCCAGCAGTGAACCCCAGGGCGTCACCTACGAGCAGTACTTC	CASSEPQGVTYEQYF	TRBJ2-7	TRBV2	.	.
TGTGCCAGCAGCTTAGTGGCGCAAGATACGCAGTATTTT	CASSLVAQDTQYF	TRBJ2-3	TRBV7-2	few	.
TGTGCCAGCAGCCAAGGTAGGGCTGGCTACACCTTC	CASSQGRAGYTF	TRBJ1-2	TRBV14	.	.
TGCGCCAGCAGTGATACAGGGGACGGGCAGCCCCAGCATTTT	CASSDTGDGQPQHF	TRBJ1-5	TRBV10-2	.	TRBD1
TGTGCCAGCAGCGACAGCGGGAGGGCCGTGTTGGACACCGGGGAGCTGTTTTTT	CASSDSGRAVLDTGELFF	TRBJ2-2	TRBV7-9	.	TRBD2
TGTGCCAGCAGCTTAACCGGGAGCGGGACCACAATTTCCTACGAGCAGTACTTC	CASSLTGSGTTISYEQYF	TRBJ2-7	TRBV7-2	.	TRBD2
TGTGCCAGCAGCTCCCGGGACAGGGTGTCCTACGAGCAGTACTTC	CASSSRDRVSYEQYF	TRBJ2-7	TRBV7-9	few	TRBD1
TGTGCCAGCAGGCACCGGGACCTGACCGGGGAGCTGTTTTTT	CASRHRDLTGELFF	TRBJ2-2	TRBV2	few	.
TGTGCCAGCAAGGGGAACTCTGGGGCCAACGTCCTGACTTTC	CASKGNSGANVLTF	TRBJ2-6	TRBV2	once	.
TGTGCCAGTAGTCTCGGACTAGCGGGAGTGCGAGAGCAGTACTTC	CASSLGLAGVREQYF	TRBJ2-7	TRBV19	few	TRBD2